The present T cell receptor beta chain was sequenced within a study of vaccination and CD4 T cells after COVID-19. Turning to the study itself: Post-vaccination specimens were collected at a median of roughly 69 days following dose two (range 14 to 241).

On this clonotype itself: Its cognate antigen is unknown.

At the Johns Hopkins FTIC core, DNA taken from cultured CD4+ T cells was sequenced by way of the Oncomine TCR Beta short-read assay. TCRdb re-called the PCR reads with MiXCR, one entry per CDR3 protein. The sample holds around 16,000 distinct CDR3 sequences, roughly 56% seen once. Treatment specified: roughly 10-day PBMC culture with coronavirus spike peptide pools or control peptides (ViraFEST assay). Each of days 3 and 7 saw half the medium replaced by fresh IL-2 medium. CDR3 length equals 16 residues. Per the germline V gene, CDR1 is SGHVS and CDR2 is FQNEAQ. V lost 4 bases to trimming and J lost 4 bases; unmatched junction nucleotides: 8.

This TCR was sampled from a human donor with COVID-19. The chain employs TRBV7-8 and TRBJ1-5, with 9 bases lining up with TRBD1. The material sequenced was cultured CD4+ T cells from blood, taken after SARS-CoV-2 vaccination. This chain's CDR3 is CASSSSGQGLNQPQHF. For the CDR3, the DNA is TGTGCCAGCAGCTCAAGCGGACAGGGGTTAAATCAGCCCCAGCATTTT.